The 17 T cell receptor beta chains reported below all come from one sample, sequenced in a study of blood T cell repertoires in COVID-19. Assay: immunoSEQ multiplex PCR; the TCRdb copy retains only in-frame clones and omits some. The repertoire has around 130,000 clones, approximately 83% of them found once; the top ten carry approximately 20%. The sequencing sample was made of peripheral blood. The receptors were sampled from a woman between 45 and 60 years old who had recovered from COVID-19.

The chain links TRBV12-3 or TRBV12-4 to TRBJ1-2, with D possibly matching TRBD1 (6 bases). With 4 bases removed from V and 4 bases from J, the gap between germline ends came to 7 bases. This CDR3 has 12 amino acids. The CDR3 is CASSSDSYGYTF. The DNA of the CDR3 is TGTGCCAGCAGTTCGGACAGCTATGGCTACACCTTC.

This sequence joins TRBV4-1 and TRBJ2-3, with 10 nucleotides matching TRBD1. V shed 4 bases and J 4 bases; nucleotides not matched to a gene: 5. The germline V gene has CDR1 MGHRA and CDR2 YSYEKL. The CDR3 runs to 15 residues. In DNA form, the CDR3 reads TGCGCCAGCAGCCTGACAGGGGGCACACCAGATACGCAGTATTTT. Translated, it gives CASSLTGGTPDTQYF.

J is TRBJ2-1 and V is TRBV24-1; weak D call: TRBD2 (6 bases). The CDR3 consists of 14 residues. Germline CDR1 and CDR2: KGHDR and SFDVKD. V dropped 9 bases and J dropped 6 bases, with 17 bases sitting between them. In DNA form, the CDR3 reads TGTGCCACCGGAGGGGCGGCCCCATCCAATGAGCAGTTCTTC. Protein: CATGGAAPSNEQFF.

The CDR3 DNA is TGTGCCAGCAGTGAAGAACGGACAGGGATCACCGGGGAGCTGTTTTTT. This translates into CASSEERTGITGELFF. J is TRBJ2-2 and V is TRBV2; TRBD1 aligns across 8 bases. After removal of 1 base from V and 4 bases from J, the junction contained 5 bases not matched to a gene. The germline gives CDR1 SNHLY, CDR2 FYNNEI. The CDR3 has 16 amino acids. The full variable domain, its missing parts supplied by reference TRBV2 and TRBJ2-2, is EPEVTQTPSHQVTQMGQEVILRCVPISNHLYFYWYRQILGQKVEFLVSFYNNEISEKSEIFDDQFSVERPDGSNFTLKIRSTKLEDSAMYFCASSEERTGITGELFFGEGSRLTVL.

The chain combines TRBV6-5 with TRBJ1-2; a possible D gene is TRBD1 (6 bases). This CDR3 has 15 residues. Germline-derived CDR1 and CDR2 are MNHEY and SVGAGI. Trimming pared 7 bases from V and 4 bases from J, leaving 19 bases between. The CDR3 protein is CASNPRGIVGYGYTF. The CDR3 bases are TGTGCCAGCAATCCGAGGGGGATCGTCGGCTATGGCTACACCTTC.

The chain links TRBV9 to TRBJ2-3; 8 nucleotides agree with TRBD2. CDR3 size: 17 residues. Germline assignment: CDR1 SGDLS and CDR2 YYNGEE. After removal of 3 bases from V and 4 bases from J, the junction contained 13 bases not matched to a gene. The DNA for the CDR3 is TGTGCCAGCAGCGACCCCAGGGCGGGGGGTTGGGCAGATACGCAGTATTTT. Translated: CASSDPRAGGWADTQYF.

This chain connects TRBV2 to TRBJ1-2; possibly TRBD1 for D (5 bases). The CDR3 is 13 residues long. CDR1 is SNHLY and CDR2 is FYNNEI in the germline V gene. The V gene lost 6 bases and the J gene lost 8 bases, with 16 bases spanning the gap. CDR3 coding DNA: TGTGCCAGCAGACGGTGGGGGGAGGAAGGCTACACCTTC. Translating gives CASRRWGEEGYTF.

CDR3 loop: CASSLGTSHTEQYF. CDR3 DNA sequence: TGCGCCAGCAGCCTCGGGACTAGTCATACCGAGCAGTACTTC. The chain uses TRBV5-1 and TRBJ2-7; 8 bases are a match to TRBD2. After removal of 4 bases from V and 6 bases from J, the junction contained 9 bases not matched to a gene. CDR3 length equals 14 residues. Germline CDR1 reads SGHRS; CDR2 reads YFSETQ.

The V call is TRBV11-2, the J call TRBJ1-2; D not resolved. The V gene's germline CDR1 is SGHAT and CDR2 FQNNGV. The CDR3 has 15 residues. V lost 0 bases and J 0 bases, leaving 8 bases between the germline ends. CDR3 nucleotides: TGTGCCAGCAGCTTAGAGGGCAGCTCTAACTATGGCTACACCTTC. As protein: CASSLEGSSNYGYTF.

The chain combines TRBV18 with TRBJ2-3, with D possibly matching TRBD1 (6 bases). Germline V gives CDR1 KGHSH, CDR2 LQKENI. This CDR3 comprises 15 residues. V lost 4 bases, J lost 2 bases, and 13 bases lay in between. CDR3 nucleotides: TGTGCCAGCTCACTCCGGACAGACCACACAGATACGCAGTATTTT. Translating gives CASSLRTDHTDTQYF.

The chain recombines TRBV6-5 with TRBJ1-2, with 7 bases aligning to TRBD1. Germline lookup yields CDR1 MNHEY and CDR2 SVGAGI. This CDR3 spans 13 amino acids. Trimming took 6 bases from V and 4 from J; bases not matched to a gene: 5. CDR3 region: CASRGTALYGYTF. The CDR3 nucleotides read TGTGCCAGCAGGGGGACAGCCCTCTATGGCTACACCTTC.

The CDR3 loop is CASSRDRGMNTEAFF. DNA for the CDR3: TGTGCCAGCTCACGGGACAGGGGGATGAACACTGAAGCTTTCTTT. V usage is TRBV18 and J usage is TRBJ1-1, with 11 nucleotides matching TRBD1. The CDR3 runs 15 residues. Trimming took 4 bases from V and 0 from J; bases not matched to a gene: 1. Looked up from germline, CDR1 is KGHSH and CDR2 is LQKENI.

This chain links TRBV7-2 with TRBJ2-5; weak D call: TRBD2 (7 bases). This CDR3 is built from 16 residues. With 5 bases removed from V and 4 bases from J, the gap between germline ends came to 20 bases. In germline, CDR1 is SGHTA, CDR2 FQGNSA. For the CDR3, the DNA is TGTGCCAGCAGCCCAGCTGGGCGGGGGCTGGTAGAGACCCAGTACTTC. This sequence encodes CASSPAGRGLVETQYF.

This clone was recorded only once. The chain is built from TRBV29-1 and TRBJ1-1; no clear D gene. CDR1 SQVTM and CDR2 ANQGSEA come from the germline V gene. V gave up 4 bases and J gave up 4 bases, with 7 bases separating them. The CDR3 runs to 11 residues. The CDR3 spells CSVGIFTEAFF. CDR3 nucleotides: TGCAGCGTTGGTATATTCACTGAAGCTTTCTTT.

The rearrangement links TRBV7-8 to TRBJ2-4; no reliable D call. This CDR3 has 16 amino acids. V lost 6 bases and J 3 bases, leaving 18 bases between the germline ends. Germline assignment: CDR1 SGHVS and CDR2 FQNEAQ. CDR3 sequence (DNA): TGTGCCAGCAGTTCTGACTTTCCCTCGGGCAAAAACATTCAGTACTTC. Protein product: CASSSDFPSGKNIQYF.

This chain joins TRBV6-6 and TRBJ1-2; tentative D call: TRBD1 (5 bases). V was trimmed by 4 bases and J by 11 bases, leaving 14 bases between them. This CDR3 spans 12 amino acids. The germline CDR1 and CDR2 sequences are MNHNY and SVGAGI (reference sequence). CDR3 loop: CASSSLDTGYTF. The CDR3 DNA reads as TGTGCCAGCAGTTCCCTGGACACTGGATACACCTTC.

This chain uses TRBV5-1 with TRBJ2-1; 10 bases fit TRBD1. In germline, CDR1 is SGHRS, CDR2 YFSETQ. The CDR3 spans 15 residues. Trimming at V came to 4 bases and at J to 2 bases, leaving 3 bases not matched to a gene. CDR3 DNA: TGCGCCAGCAGCCTAGGACAGGGGGCCTACAATGAGCAGTTCTTC. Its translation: CASSLGQGAYNEQFF.